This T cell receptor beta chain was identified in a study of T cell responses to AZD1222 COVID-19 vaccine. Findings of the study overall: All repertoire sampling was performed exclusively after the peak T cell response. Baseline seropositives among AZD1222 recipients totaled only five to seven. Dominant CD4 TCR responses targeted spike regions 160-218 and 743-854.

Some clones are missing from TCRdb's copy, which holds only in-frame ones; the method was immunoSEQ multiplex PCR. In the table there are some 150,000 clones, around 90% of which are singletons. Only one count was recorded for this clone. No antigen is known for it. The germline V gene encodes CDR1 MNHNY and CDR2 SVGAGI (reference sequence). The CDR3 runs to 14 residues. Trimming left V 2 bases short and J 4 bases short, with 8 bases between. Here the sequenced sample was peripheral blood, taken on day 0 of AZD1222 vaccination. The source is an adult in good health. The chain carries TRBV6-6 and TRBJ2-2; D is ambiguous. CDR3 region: CASSYGDPTGELFF. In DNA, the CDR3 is TGTGCCAGCAGTTACGGAGACCCCACCGGGGAGCTGTTTTTT.